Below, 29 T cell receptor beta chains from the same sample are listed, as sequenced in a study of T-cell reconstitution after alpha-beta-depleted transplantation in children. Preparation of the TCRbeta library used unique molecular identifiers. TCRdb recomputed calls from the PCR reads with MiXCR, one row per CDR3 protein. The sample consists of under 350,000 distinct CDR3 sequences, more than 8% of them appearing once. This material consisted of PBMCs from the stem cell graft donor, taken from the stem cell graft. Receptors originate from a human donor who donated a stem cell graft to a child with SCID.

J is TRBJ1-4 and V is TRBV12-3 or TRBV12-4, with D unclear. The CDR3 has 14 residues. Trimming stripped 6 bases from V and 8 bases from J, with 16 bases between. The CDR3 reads CASSFERPREKLFF. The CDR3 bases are TGTGCCAGCAGCTTCGAACGGCCGCGGGAAAAACTGTTTTTT.

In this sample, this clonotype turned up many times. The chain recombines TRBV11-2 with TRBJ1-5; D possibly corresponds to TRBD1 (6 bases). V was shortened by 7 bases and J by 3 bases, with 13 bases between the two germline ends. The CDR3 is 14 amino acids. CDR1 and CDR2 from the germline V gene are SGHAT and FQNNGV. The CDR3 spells CASTKGGINQPQHF. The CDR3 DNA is TGTGCCAGCACTAAGGGGGGCATCAATCAGCCCCAGCATTTT.

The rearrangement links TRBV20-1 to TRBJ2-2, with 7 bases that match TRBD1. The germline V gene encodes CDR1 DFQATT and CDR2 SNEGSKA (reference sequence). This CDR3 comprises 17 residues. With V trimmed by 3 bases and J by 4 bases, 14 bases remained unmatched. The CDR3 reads CSASAKQGIGVTGELFF. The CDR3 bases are TGCAGTGCTAGTGCCAAACAGGGGATCGGCGTCACCGGGGAGCTGTTTTTT.

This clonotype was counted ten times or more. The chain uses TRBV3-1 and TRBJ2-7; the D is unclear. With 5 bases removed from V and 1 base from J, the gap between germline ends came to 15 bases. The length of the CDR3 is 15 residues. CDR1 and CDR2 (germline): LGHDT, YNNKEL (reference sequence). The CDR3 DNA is TGTGCCAGCAGCGAACTGTGGGGTGGGTCCTACGAGCAGTACTTC. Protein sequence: CASSELWGGSYEQYF.

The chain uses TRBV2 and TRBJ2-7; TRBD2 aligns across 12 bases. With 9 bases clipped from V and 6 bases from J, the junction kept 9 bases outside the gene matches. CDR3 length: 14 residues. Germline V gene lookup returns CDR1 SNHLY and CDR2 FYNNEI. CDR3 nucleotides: TGTGCCAGTGACGAAGGACTAGCGGGGATCGAGCAGTACTTC. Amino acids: CASDEGLAGIEQYF.

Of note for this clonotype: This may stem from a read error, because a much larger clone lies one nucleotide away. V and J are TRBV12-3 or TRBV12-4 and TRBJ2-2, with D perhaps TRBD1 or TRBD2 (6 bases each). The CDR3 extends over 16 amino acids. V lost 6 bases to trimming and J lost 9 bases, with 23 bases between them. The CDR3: CASRVQGRRGTWELFF. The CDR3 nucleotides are TGTGCCAGCAGAGTTCAGGGGAGGCGTGGGACCTGGGAGCTGTTTTTT.

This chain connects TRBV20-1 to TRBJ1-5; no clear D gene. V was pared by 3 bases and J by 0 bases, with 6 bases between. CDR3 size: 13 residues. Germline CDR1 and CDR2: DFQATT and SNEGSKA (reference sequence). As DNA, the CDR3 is TGCAGTGCTAGCTTTGGTAGCAATCAGCCCCAGCATTTT. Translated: CSASFGSNQPQHF.

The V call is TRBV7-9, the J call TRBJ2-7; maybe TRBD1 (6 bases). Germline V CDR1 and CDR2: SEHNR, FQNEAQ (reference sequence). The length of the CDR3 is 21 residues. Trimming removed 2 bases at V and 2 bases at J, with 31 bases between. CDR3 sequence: CASSLTEGTFVSSPATYEQYF. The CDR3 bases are TGTGCCAGCAGCTTAACAGAGGGGACATTTGTATCCTCACCAGCCACCTACGAGCAGTACTTC. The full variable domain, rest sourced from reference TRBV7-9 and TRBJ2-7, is DTGVSQNPRHKITKRGQNVTFRCDPISEHNRLYWYRQTLGQGPEFLTYFQNEAQLEKSRLLSDRFSAERPKGSFSTLEIQRTEQGDSAMYLCASSLTEGTFVSSPATYEQYFGPGTRLTVT.

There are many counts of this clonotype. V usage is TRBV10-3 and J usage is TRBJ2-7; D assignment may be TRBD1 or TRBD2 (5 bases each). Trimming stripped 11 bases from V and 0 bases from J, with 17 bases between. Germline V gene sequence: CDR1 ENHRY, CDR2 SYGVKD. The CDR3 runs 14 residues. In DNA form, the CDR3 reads TGTGCCTCTAGAAGGGCAGGGAGCTCCTACGAGCAGTACTTC. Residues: CASRRAGSSYEQYF.

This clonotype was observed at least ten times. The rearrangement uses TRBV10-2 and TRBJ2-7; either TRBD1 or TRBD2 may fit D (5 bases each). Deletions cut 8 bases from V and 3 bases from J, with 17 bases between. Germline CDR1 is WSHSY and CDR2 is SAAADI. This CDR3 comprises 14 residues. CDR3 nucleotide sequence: TGCGCCAGCCGTCCCGGGACGCCGATCTACGAGCAGTACTTC. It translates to CASRPGTPIYEQYF.

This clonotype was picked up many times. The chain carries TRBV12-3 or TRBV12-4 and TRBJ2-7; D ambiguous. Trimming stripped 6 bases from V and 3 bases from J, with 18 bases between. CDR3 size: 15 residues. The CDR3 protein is CASSRRQSQFYEQYF. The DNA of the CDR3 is TGTGCCAGCAGCCGCCGACAAAGCCAGTTCTACGAGCAGTACTTC.

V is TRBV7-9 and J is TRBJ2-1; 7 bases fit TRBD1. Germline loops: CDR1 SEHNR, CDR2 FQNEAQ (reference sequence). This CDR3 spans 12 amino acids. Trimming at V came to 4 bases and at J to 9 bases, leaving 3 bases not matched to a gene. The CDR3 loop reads CASSSGQVEQFF. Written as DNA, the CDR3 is TGTGCCAGCAGCTCTGGACAGGTTGAGCAGTTCTTC.

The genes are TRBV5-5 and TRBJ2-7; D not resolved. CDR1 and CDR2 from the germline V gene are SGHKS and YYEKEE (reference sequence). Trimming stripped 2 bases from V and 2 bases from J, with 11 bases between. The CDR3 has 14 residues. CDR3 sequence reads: CASSFDLGTYEQYF. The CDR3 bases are TGTGCCAGCAGCTTTGATTTAGGCACCTACGAGCAGTACTTC.

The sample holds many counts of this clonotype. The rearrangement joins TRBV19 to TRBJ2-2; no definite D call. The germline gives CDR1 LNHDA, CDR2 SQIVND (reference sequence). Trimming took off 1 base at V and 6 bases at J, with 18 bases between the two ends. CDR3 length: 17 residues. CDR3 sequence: CASSIGPHEDAAGELFF. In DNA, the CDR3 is TGTGCCAGTAGTATAGGCCCGCATGAGGACGCGGCCGGGGAGCTGTTTTTT.

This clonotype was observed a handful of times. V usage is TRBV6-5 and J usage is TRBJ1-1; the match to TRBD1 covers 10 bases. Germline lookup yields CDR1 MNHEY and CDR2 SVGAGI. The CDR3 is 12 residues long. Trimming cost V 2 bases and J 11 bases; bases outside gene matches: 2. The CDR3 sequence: CASSYRTGGAFF. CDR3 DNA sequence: TGTGCCAGCAGTTACCGGACAGGGGGTGCTTTCTTT.

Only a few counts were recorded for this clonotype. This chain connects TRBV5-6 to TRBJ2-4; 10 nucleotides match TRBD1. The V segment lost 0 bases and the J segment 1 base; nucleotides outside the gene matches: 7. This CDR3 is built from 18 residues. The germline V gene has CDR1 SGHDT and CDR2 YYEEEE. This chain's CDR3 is CASSLEKGTGVAKNIQYF. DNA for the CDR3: TGTGCCAGCAGCTTGGAAAAAGGGACAGGGGTCGCCAAAAACATTCAGTACTTC.

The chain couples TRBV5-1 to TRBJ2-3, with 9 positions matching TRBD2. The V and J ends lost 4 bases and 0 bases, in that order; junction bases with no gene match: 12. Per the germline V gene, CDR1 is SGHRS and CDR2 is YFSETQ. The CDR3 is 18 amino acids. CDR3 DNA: TGCGCCAGCAGCACGGGACTAGCCGTAAGAACTAGCACAGATACGCAGTATTTT. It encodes CASSTGLAVRTSTDTQYF.

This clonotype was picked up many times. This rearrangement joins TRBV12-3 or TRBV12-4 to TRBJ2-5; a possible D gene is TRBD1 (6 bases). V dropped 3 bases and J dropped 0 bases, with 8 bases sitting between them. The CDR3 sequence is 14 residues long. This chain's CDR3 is CASSFGGYQETQYF. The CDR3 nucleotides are TGTGCCAGCAGTTTTGGGGGCTACCAAGAGACCCAGTACTTC.

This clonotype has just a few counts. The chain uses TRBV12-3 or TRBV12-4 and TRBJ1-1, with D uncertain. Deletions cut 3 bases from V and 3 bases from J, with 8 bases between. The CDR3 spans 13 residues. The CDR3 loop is CASSLGWDTEAFF. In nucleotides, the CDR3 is TGTGCCAGCAGTTTGGGTTGGGACACTGAAGCTTTCTTT.

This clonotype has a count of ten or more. CDR3 loop: CASMGQTYEQYF. The DNA for the CDR3 is TGTGCCAGCATGGGACAGACCTACGAGCAGTACTTC. The chain recombines TRBV27 with TRBJ2-7; 7 nucleotides align to TRBD1. With V trimmed by 7 bases and J by 2 bases, 2 bases remained unmatched. The CDR3 totals 12 residues. Germline CDR1 is MNHEY and CDR2 is SMNVEV (reference sequence).

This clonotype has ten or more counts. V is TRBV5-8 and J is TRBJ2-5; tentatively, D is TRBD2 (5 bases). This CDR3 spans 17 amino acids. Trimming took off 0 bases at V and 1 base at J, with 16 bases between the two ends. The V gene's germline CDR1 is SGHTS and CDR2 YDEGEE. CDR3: CASSLGFTGSRQETQYF. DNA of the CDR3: TGTGCCAGCAGCTTGGGTTTTACGGGGAGTCGCCAAGAGACCCAGTACTTC.

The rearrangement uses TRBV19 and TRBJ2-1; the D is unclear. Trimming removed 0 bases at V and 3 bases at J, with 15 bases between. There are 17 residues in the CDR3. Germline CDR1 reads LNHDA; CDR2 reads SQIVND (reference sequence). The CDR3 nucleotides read TGTGCCAGTAGTATAGATTGGAGCCTCGGCGTCTACAATGAGCAGTTCTTC. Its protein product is CASSIDWSLGVYNEQFF.

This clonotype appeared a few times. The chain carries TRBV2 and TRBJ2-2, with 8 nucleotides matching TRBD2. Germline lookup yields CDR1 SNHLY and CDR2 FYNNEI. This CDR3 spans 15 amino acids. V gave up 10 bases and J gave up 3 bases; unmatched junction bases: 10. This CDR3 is CAIVPREGHTGELFF. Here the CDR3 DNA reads TGTGCCATAGTCCCCCGGGAGGGGCACACCGGGGAGCTGTTTTTT. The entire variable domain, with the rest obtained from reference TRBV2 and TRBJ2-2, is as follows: EPEVTQTPSHQVTQMGQEVILRCVPISNHLYFYWYRQILGQKVEFLVSFYNNEISEKSEIFDDQFSVERPDGSNFTLKIRSTKLEDSAMYFCAIVPREGHTGELFFGEGSRLTVL.

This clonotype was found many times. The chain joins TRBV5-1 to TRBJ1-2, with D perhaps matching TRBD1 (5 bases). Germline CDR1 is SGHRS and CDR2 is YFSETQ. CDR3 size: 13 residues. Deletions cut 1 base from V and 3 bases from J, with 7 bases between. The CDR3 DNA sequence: TGCGCCAGCAGCTTGAAAGGGGACTATGGCTACACCTTC. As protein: CASSLKGDYGYTF.

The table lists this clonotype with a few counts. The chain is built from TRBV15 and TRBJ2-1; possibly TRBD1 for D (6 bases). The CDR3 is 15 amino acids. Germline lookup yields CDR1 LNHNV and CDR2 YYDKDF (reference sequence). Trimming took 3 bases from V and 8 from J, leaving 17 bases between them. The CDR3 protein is CATSSRLGAGDEQFF. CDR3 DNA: TGTGCCACCAGCAGCCGGCTGGGGGCGGGCGATGAGCAGTTCTTC.

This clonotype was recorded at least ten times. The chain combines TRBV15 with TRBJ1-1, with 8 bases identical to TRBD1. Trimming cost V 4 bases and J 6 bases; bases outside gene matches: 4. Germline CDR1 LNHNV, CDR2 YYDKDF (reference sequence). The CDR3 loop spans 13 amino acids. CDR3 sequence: CATSNDRGAEAFF. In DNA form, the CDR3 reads TGTGCCACCAGCAACGACAGGGGTGCTGAAGCTTTCTTT.

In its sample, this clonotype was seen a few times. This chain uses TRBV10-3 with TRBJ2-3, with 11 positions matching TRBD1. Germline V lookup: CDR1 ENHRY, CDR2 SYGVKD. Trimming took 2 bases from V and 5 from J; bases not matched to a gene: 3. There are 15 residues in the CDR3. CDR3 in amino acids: CAISEPGQGGDTQYF. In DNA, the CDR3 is TGTGCCATCAGTGAGCCGGGACAGGGGGGAGATACGCAGTATTTT.

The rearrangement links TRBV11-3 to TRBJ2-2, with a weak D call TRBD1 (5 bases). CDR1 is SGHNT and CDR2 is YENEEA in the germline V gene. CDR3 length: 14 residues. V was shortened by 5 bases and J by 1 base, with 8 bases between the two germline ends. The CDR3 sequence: CASSAQENTGELFF. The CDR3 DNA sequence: TGTGCCAGCAGCGCACAGGAGAACACCGGGGAGCTGTTTTTT. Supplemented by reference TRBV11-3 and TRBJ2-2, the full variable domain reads EAGVVQSPRYKIIEKKQPVAFWCNPISGHNTLYWYLQNLGQGPELLIRYENEEAVDDSQLPKDRFSAERLKGVDSTLKIQPAELGDSAVYLCASSAQENTGELFFGEGSRLTVL.

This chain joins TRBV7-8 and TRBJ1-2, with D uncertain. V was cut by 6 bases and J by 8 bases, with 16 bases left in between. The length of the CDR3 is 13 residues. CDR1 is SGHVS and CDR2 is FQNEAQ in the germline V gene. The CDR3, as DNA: TGTGCCAGCAGACCCCGGGGAGTCGGCGGCTACACCTTC. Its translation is CASRPRGVGGYTF.